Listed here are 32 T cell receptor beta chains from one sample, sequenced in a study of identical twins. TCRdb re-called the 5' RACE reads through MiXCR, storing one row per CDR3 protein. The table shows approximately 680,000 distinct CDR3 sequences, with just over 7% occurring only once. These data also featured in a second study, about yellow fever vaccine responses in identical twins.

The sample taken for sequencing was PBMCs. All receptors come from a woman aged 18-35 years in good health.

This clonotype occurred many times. The CDR3 here is CASSVDTSGNTIYF. Written as DNA, the CDR3 is TGTGCCAGCAGCGTAGACACCTCTGGAAACACCATATATTTT. The V and J genes are TRBV9 and TRBJ1-3; D not resolved. V dropped 0 bases and J dropped 0 bases, with 4 bases sitting between them. The CDR3 sequence is 14 residues long. Looked up from germline, CDR1 is SGDLS and CDR2 is YYNGEE.

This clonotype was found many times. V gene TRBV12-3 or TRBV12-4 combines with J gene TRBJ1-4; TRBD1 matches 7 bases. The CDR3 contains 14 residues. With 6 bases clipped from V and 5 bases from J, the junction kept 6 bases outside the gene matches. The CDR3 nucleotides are TGTGCCAGCAGCCGAGGGGGCTCAAATGAAAAACTGTTTTTT. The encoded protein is CASSRGGSNEKLFF.

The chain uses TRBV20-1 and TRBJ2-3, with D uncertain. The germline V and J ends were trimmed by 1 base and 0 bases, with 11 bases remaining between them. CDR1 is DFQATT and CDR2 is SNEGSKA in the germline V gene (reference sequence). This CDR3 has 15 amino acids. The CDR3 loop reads CSARVLAPSTDTQYF. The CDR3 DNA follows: TGCAGTGCTAGAGTATTAGCCCCTAGCACAGATACGCAGTATTTT.

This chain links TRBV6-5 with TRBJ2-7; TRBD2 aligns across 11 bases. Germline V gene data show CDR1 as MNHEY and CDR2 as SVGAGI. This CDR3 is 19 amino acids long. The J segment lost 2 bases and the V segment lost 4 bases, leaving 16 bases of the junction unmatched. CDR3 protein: CASSLFVSSGRPNPYEQYF. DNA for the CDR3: TGTGCCAGCAGTTTATTTGTATCTAGCGGGAGGCCTAACCCCTACGAGCAGTACTTC.

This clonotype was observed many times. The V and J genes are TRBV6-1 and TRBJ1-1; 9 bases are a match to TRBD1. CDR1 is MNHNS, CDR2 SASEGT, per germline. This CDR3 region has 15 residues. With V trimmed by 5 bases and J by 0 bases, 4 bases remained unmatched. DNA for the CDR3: TGTGCCAGCAGTAAAGGGACAGGGATGAACACTGAAGCTTTCTTT. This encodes CASSKGTGMNTEAFF.

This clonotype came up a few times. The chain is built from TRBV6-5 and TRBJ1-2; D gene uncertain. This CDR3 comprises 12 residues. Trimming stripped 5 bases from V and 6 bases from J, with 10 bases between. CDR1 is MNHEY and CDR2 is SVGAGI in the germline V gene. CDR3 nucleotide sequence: TGTGCCAGCAGTAGGTGGGATGATGGCTACACCTTC. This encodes CASSRWDDGYTF.

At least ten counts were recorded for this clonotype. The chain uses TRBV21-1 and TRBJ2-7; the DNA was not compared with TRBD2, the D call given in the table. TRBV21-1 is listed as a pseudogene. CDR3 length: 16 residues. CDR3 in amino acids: CPRRGLAGERTYEQYF. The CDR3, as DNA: TGTCCTCGTCGAGGGCTAGCGGGCGAGAGAACCTACGAGCAGTACTTC.

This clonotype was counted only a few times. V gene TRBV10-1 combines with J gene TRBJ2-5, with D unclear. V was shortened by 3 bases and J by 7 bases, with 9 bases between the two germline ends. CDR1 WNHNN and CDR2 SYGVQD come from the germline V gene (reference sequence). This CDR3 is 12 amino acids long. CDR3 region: CASSDGFGTQYF. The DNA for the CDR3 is TGCGCCAGCAGTGACGGGTTCGGGACCCAGTACTTC.

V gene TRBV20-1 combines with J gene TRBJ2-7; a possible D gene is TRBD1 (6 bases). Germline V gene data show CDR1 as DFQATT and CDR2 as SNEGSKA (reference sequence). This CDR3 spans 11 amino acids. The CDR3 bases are TGCAGCCCTGGGGGCCCGTACGAGCAGTACGTC. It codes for CSPGGPYEQYV.

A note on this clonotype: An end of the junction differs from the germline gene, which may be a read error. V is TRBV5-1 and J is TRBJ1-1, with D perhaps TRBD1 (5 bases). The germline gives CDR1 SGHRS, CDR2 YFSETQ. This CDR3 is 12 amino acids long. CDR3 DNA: TGCGCCAGCAGCTTGGACAGGACTGAAACTTTCTTT. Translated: CASSLDRTETFF.

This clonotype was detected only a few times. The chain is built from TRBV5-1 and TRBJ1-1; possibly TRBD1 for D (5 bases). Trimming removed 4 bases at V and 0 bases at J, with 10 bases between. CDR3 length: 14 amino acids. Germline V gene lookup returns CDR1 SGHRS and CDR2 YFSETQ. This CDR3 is CASSAAGLNTEAFF. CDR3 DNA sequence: TGCGCCAGCAGCGCAGCAGGGTTGAACACTGAAGCTTTCTTT.

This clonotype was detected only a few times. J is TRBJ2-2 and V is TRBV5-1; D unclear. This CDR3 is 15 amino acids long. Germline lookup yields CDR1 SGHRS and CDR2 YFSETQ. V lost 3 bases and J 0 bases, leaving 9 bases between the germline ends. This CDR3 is CASSSALANTGELFF. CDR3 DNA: TGCGCCAGCAGCTCAGCCTTGGCGAACACCGGGGAGCTGTTTTTT. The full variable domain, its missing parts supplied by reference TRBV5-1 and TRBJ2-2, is KAGVTQTPRYLIKTRGQQVTLSCSPISGHRSVSWYQQTPGQGLQFLFEYFSETQRNKGNFPGRFSGRQFSNSRSEMNVSTLELGDSALYLCASSSALANTGELFFGEGSRLTVL.

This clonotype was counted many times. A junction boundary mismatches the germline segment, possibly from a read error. The CDR3 DNA sequence: TGTGCCAGCAGTCTAGCGGCTGGGGGTTGGAATGAGCAGTTCTTC. It codes for CASSLAAGGWNEQFF. The rearrangement links TRBV12-3 or TRBV12-4 to TRBJ2-1; 7 bases line up with TRBD2. The CDR3 length is 15 residues.

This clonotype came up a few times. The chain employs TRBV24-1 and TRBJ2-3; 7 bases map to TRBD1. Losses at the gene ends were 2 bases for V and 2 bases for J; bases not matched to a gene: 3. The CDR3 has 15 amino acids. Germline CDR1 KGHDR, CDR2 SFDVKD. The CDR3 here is CATSDWDSTTDTQYF. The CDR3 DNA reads TGTGCCACCAGTGATTGGGACAGCACCACAGATACGCAGTATTTT.

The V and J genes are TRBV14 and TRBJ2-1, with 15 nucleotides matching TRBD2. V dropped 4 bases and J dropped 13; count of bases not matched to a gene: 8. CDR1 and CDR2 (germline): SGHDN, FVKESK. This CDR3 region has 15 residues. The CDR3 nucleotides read TGTGCCAGCAGCCCCTGGACTAGCGGGAGGGCCCAACAGTTCTTC. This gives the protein CASSPWTSGRAQQFF.

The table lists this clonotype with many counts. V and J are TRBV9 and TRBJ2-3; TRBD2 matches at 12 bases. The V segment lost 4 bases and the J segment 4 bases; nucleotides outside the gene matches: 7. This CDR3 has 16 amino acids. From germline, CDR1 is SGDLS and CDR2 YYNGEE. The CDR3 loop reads CASSPQLAGGPDTQYF. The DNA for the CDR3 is TGTGCCAGCAGCCCACAACTAGCGGGAGGCCCAGATACGCAGTATTTT.

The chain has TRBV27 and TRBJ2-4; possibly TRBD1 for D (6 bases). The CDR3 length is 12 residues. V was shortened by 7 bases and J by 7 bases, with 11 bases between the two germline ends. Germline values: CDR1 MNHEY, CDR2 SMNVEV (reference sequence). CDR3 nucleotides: TGTGCCAGCATAGACAGGAGGAACATTCAGTACTTC. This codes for CASIDRRNIQYF.

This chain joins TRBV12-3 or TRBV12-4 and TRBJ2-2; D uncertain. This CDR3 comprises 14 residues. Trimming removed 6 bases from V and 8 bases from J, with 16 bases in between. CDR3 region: CASSPPVSQGELFF. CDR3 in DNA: TGTGCCAGCAGCCCCCCGGTTTCCCAAGGGGAGCTGTTTTTT.

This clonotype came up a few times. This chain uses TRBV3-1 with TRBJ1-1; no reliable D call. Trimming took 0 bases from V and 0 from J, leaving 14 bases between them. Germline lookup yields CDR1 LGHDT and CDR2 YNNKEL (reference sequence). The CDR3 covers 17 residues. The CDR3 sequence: CASSQDYAGFLNTEAFF. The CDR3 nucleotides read TGTGCCAGCAGCCAAGATTATGCAGGATTTTTGAACACTGAAGCTTTCTTT.

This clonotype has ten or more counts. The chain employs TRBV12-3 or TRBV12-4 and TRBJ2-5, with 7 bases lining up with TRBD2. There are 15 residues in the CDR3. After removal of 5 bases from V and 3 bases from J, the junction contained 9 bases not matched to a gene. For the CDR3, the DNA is TGTGCCAGCAGTCACACCAATGGGGGGGAAGAGACCCAGTACTTC. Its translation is CASSHTNGGEETQYF.

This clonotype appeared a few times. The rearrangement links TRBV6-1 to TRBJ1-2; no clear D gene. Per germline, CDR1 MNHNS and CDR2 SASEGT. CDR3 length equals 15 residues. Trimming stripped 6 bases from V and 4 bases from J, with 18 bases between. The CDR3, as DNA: TGTGCCAGCAGCCTAACCACGGACGGACGCTATGGCTACACCTTC. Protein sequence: CASSLTTDGRYGYTF.

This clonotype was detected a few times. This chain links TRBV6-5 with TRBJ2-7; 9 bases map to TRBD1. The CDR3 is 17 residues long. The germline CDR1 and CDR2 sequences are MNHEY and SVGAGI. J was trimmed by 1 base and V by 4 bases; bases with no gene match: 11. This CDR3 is CASSSRDRALGSYEQYF. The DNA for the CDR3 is TGTGCCAGCAGTTCCCGGGACAGGGCCCTTGGTTCCTACGAGCAGTACTTC.

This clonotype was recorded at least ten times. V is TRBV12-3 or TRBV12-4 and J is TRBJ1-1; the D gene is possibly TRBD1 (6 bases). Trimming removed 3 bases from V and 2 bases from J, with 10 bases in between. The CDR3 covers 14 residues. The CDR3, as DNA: TGTGCCAGCAGTTTCACAGGGTCCAACACTGAAGCTTTCTTT. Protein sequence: CASSFTGSNTEAFF.

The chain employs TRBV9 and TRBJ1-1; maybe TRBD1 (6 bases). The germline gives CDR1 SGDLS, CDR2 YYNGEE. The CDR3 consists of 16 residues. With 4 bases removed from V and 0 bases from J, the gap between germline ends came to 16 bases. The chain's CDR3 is CASSPGSGVLNTEAFF. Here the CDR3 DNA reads TGTGCCAGCAGCCCAGGGTCAGGGGTTCTGAACACTGAAGCTTTCTTT.

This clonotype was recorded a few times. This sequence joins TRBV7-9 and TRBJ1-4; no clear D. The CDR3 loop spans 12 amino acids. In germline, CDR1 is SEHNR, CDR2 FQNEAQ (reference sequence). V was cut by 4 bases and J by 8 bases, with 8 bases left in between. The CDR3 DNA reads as TGTGCCAGCAGCTACGTGGGGGAAAAACTGTTTTTT. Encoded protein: CASSYVGEKLFF. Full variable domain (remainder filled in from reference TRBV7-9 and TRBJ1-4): DTGVSQNPRHKITKRGQNVTFRCDPISEHNRLYWYRQTLGQGPEFLTYFQNEAQLEKSRLLSDRFSAERPKGSFSTLEIQRTEQGDSAMYLCASSYVGEKLFFGSGTQLSVL.

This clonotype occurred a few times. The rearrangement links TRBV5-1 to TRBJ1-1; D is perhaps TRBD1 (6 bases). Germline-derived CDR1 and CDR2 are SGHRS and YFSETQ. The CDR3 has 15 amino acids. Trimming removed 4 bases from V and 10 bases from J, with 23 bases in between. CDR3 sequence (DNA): TGCGCCAGCAGCCTTACGAAGGACAGCCAGAAGGGAGCTTTCTTT. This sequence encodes CASSLTKDSQKGAFF.

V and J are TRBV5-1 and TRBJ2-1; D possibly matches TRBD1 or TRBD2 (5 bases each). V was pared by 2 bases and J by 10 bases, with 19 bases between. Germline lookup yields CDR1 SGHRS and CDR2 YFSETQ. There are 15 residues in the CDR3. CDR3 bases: TGCGCCAGCAGCTTAGAGGGGCTGGGGTCACGGGAGCAGTTCTTC. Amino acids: CASSLEGLGSREQFF. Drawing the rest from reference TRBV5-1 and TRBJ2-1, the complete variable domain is KAGVTQTPRYLIKTRGQQVTLSCSPISGHRSVSWYQQTPGQGLQFLFEYFSETQRNKGNFPGRFSGRQFSNSRSEMNVSTLELGDSALYLCASSLEGLGSREQFFGPGTRLTVL.

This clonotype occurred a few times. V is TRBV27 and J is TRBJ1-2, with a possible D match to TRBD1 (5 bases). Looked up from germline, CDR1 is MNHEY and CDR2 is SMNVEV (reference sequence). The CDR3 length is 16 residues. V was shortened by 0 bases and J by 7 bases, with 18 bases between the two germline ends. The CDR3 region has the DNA TGTGCCAGCAGTTTATCCCTCCCAGGGACGGTACTTGGCTACACCTTC. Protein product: CASSLSLPGTVLGYTF.

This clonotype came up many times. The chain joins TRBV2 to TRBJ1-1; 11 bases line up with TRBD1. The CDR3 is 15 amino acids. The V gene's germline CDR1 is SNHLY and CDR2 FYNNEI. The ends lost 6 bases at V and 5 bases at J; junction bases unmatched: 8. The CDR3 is CASSAGTGGKTEAFF. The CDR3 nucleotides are TGTGCCAGCAGCGCGGGGACAGGGGGGAAGACTGAAGCTTTCTTT.

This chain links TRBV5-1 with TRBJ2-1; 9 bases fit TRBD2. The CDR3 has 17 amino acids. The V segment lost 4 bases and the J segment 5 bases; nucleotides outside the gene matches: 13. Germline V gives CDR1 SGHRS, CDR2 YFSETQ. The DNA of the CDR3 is TGCGCCAGCAGCCCGGAGGTCGTATTAGCGGGGGACAATGAGCAGTTCTTC. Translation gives CASSPEVVLAGDNEQFF.

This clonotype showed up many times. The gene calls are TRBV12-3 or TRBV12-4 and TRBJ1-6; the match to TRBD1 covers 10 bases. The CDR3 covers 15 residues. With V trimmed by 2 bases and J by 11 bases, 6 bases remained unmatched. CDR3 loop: CASSLTGQGTTPLHF. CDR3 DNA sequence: TGTGCCAGCAGTTTAACGGGACAGGGGACAACACCCCTCCACTTT.

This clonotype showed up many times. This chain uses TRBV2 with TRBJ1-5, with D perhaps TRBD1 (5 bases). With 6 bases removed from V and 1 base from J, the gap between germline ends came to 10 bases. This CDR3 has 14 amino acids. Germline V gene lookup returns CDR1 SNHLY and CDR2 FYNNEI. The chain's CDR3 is CASRQQESNQPQHF. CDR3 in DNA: TGTGCCAGCAGGCAACAGGAGAGCAATCAGCCCCAGCATTTT.